This T cell receptor (beta chain) was obtained from a study of cytomegalovirus exposure and HLA in healthy donors. Both 60 Vbeta primers and 13 Jbeta primers went into the PCR. Measured with immunoSEQ multiplex PCR; TCRdb has only the in-frame clones, and not every one. The repertoire holds 150,000 to 200,000 clones, roughly 80% seen once, with 9% to 10% in the top ten. Trimming removed 3 bases from V and 0 bases from J; junction bases left unmatched: 6. The germline V gene has CDR1 ENHRY and CDR2 SYGVKD. The CDR3 covers 16 residues. The source of this sequence is a young man in good health and CMV-seropositive. The sequenced material came from PBMCs. The chain recombines TRBV10-3 with TRBJ1-1, with TRBD1 matching over 8 bases. For the CDR3, the DNA is TGTGCCATCAGTGAAAGGGACAGGCGTATGAACACTGAAGCTTTCTTT. Translating gives CAISERDRRMNTEAFF.